This is a list of T cell receptor beta chains from one sample in a study of blood T cells in healthy people across ages. Each CDR3 protein gets one entry after TCRdb re-called the 5' RACE reads with MiXCR. This table holds some 800,000 distinct CDR3 sequences, around 25% found once. This sample also appeared in a second study, on T cells of mothers and their children.

Sequenced material: blood. These TCRs come from a boy younger than 18 in good health. The CDR3 runs from the conserved cysteine through the conserved F or W. The order of the fields is V gene, D gene, clone size, J gene, CDR3 protein, CDR3 DNA. The D gene is left open where the match is weak. Not all rows give a size; the values are once, few, many and, for expanded clones, a class.

>TRBV9|-|-|TRBJ2-2
CASSVAGPNTGELFF
TGTGCCAGCAGCGTAGCGGGTCCGAACACCGGGGAGCTGTTTTTT
>TRBV6-5|TRBD1|few|TRBJ2-2
CASSWDRAGTGELFF
TGTGCCAGCAGTTGGGACAGGGCGGGCACCGGGGAGCTGTTTTTT
>TRBV20-1|-|-|TRBJ2-1
CSERTMALNEQFF
TGCAGTGAGAGGACAATGGCCCTCAATGAGCAGTTCTTC
>TRBV7-9|TRBD1|-|TRBJ1-1
CASSPGDRRNTEAFF
TGTGCCAGCAGCCCTGGGGACAGGAGGAACACTGAAGCTTTCTTT
>TRBV7-2|TRBD2|-|TRBJ2-7
CASSPERGGTYEQYF
TGTGCCAGCAGCCCGGAGCGGGGGGGAACCTACGAGCAGTACTTC
>TRBV28|-|-|TRBJ1-1
CASRRSGFAMNTEAFF
TGTGCCAGCAGAAGGAGCGGGTTCGCCATGAACACTGAAGCTTTCTTT
>TRBV28|TRBD1|few|TRBJ2-7
CAIQDRGFYEQYF
TGTGCCATCCAGGACAGGGGGTTCTACGAGCAGTACTTC
>TRBV12-3/TRBV12-4|TRBD1|few|TRBJ2-2
CASSRDRGLETGELFF
TGTGCCAGCAGTCGGGACAGGGGGCTTGAAACCGGGGAGCTGTTTTTT
>TRBV7-9|TRBD1|-|TRBJ2-7
CASSPDLLGTETYEQYF
TGTGCCAGCAGCCCCGACCTTTTAGGGACAGAGACCTACGAGCAGTACTTC
>TRBV29-1|TRBD2|-|TRBJ2-1
CSVVRGLAERGYNEQFF
TGCAGCGTTGTAAGGGGACTAGCGGAGAGGGGATACAATGAGCAGTTCTTC
>TRBV27|-|-|TRBJ2-1
CASRGLVHEQFF
TGTGCCAGCAGGGGGCTAGTTCATGAGCAGTTCTTC
>TRBV5-6|-|-|TRBJ2-4
CASSSSVVTANIQYF
TGTGCCAGCAGCTCGAGTGTGGTGACGGCGAACATTCAGTACTTC
>TRBV10-2|TRBD2|-|TRBJ2-2
CASDSRTRGSGELFF
TGCGCCAGCGATTCCAGGACTAGAGGTTCCGGGGAGCTGTTTTTT
>TRBV4-3|-|-|TRBJ1-4
CASSEEPNEKLFF
TGCGCCAGCTCAGAGGAACCTAATGAAAAACTGTTTTTT
>TRBV24-1|TRBD2|few|TRBJ2-1
CATSDTGLAGVHEQFF
TGTGCCACCAGTGATACAGGACTAGCGGGAGTTCATGAGCAGTTCTTC
>TRBV20-1|TRBD2|few|TRBJ2-1
CSAREGLANYNEQFF
TGCAGTGCTAGAGAGGGACTAGCGAACTACAATGAGCAGTTCTTC
>TRBV6-2/TRBV6-3|TRBD2|-|TRBJ2-1
CASSPGLAGPNSYNEQFF
TGTGCCAGCAGTCCCGGACTAGCGGGGCCGAATTCCTACAATGAGCAGTTCTTC
>TRBV6-2/TRBV6-3|-|few|TRBJ2-2
CASIPRNTGKLFF
TGTGCCAGCATACCCCGGAACACCGGGAAGCTGTTTTTT
>TRBV20-1|TRBD2|-|TRBJ2-5
CSAREGGRGKETQYF
TGCAGTGCTAGAGAGGGCGGGAGGGGAAAAGAGACCCAGTACTTC
>TRBV24-1|-|many|TRBJ2-7
CATSDPRDRYEQYF
TGTGCCACCAGTGACCCCCGGGACCGTTACGAGCAGTACTTC
>TRBV6-6|-|-|TRBJ1-2
CASRADSNYGYTF
TGTGCCAGCAGAGCTGACAGTAACTATGGCTACACCTTC
>TRBV2|-|few|TRBJ1-2
CASSADVGINYGYTF
TGTGCCAGCAGCGCCGACGTCGGGATCAACTATGGCTACACCTTC
>TRBV4-3|-|-|TRBJ2-7
CASSQGVGLSYEQYF
TGCGCCAGCAGCCAAGGGGTGGGGCTTTCCTACGAGCAGTACTTC
>TRBV15|-|few|TRBJ1-4
CATSREATGVNEKLFF
TGTGCCACCAGCAGAGAGGCCACAGGCGTGAATGAAAAACTGTTTTTT
>TRBV7-9|-|many|TRBJ2-7
CASSASDGRYEQYF
TGTGCCAGCAGCGCCAGCGACGGAAGATACGAGCAGTACTTC
>TRBV6-6|-|-|TRBJ1-4
CASSPQEATNEKLFF
TGTGCCAGCAGTCCCCAGGAGGCAACTAATGAAAAACTGTTTTTT
>TRBV7-3|TRBD2|few|TRBJ2-1
CASSLLDTGTSLNEQFF
TGTGCCAGCAGCTTACTCGATACCGGGACTAGCCTCAATGAGCAGTTCTTC
>TRBV27|-|-|TRBJ2-2
CASSLIDAGELFF
TGTGCCAGCAGTTTAATCGACGCCGGGGAGCTGTTTTTT
>TRBV27|-|few|TRBJ2-7
CASSLSGGGPYEQYF
TGTGCCAGCAGTTTATCCGGCGGTGGCCCCTACGAGCAGTACTTC
>TRBV28|TRBD1|-|TRBJ1-2
CASSYRTGNYYGYTF
TGTGCCAGCAGTTACCGGACAGGGAACTACTATGGCTACACCTTC
>TRBV7-9|TRBD1|-|TRBJ2-7
CASSSPGQPYEQYF
TGTGCCAGCAGCTCGCCGGGACAGCCTTACGAGCAGTACTTC
>TRBV7-2|-|-|TRBJ2-7
CASSSFLSYEQYF
TGTGCCAGCAGCTCCTTTCTCTCCTACGAGCAGTACTTC
>TRBV4-3|TRBD2|-|TRBJ2-7
CASSQDNPSGGTVYEQYF
TGCGCCAGCAGCCAAGATAACCCCAGCGGGGGAACCGTCTACGAGCAGTACTTC
>TRBV6-5|-|few|TRBJ2-2
CASSYGDTRELFF
TGTGCCAGCAGTTACGGGGACACCAGGGAGCTGTTTTTT
>TRBV29-1|-|-|TRBJ1-1
CSVELQAMNTEAFF
TGCAGCGTTGAGTTACAGGCGATGAACACTGAAGCTTTCTTT
>TRBV7-6|-|-|TRBJ1-2
CASSPKGGANYGYTF
TGTGCCAGCAGCCCGAAGGGGGGCGCAAACTATGGCTACACCTTC
>TRBV20-1|-|-|TRBJ2-1
CSARRAGIYNEQFF
TGCAGTGCCAGACGGGCAGGGATTTACAATGAGCAGTTCTTC
>TRBV9|-|-|TRBJ1-4
CASSYSASGEKLFF
TGTGCCAGCAGCTACAGTGCGAGCGGGGAAAAACTGTTTTTT
>TRBV6-5|-|few|TRBJ1-2
CASMDTRPGGYTF
TGTGCCAGCATGGACACTCGACCTGGTGGCTACACCTTC
>TRBV6-5|-|-|TRBJ1-1
CASSRSGKNTEAFF
TGTGCCAGCAGCCGAAGCGGGAAAAACACTGAAGCTTTCTTT
>TRBV12-3/TRBV12-4|-|-|TRBJ2-7
CASSFPQGPIDEQYF
TGTGCCAGCAGTTTTCCACAGGGACCAATCGACGAGCAGTACTTC
>TRBV4-1|-|-|TRBJ2-1
CASSQLRKGTNEQFF
TGCGCCAGCAGCCAATTGAGAAAAGGGACCAATGAGCAGTTCTTC
>TRBV24-1|-|few|TRBJ1-5
CATSGSSNQPQHF
TGTGCCACCAGTGGCAGTAGCAATCAGCCCCAGCATTTT
>TRBV20-1|-|few|TRBJ1-2
CSAQGSGAAGYGYTF
TGCAGTGCGCAGGGATCAGGGGCCGCGGGATATGGCTACACCTTC
>TRBV18|-|-|TRBJ2-5
CASSAGSQETQYF
TGTGCCAGCTCAGCCGGGTCCCAAGAGACCCAGTACTTC
>TRBV4-2|-|-|TRBJ1-2
CASMAQGINYGYTF
TGTGCCAGTATGGCCCAAGGGATTAACTATGGCTACACCTTC
>TRBV12-3/TRBV12-4|-|few|TRBJ1-2
CASSLSEPYGYTF
TGTGCCAGCAGTTTATCCGAGCCCTATGGCTACACCTTC
>TRBV4-3|-|-|TRBJ2-1
CASGGFNEQFF
TGCGCCAGCGGGGGGTTCAATGAGCAGTTCTTC
>TRBV5-1|TRBD2|-|TRBJ2-5
CASSFRLAVQETQYF
TGCGCCAGCAGCTTTAGACTAGCGGTACAAGAGACCCAGTACTTC
>TRBV6-5|-|-|TRBJ1-5
CASSFSGPNQPQHF
TGTGCCAGCAGTTTCAGTGGACCCAATCAGCCCCAGCATTTT
>TRBV28|TRBD2|few|TRBJ2-7
CASRDSGLANYEQYF
TGTGCCAGCAGGGACTCGGGACTAGCGAACTACGAGCAGTACTTC
>TRBV4-3|TRBD2|few|TRBJ2-1
CASSRASGGANEQFF
TGCGCCAGCAGCCGGGCTAGCGGGGGGGCGAATGAGCAGTTCTTC
>TRBV12-3/TRBV12-4|-|few|TRBJ2-5
CASSRSGTIQETQYF
TGTGCCAGCAGCCGATCCGGGACAATCCAAGAGACCCAGTACTTC
>TRBV9|TRBD1|few|TRBJ1-2
CASSLRDRGNNGYTF
TGTGCCAGCAGCCTCCGGGACAGGGGCAATAATGGCTACACCTTC
>TRBV2|-|few|TRBJ1-4
CASMGEDRFNEKLFF
TGTGCCAGCATGGGGGAGGACAGATTTAATGAAAAACTGTTTTTT